The T cell receptor beta chain under discussion was sequenced for a study of blood T cells in healthy people across ages. The donors, all healthy, were Caucasians living in Russia, aged 6 to 90. The CDR3 runs 13 residues. Trimming cost V 5 bases and J 5 bases, with 12 bases left between them. Germline V CDR1 and CDR2: SEHNR, FQNEAQ (reference sequence). This clonotype was counted a few times. Using a J-beta primer mix together with a sample-barcoded 5' primer, a second PCR was run for 7 to 11 cycles. TCRdb independently ran MiXCR on the 5' RACE reads; one entry per CDR3 protein. The sample consists of under 750,000 distinct CDR3 sequences, 47% of them appearing once.

The clonotype was recovered from a man aged 80 or over in good health. This sequence joins TRBV7-9 and TRBJ1-1, with D perhaps matching TRBD1 (5 bases). Sequencing was performed on blood. Here the CDR3 reads CASSQSGGTEAFF. In nucleotides, the CDR3 is TGTGCCAGCAGCCAAAGCGGGGGAACTGAAGCTTTCTTT.